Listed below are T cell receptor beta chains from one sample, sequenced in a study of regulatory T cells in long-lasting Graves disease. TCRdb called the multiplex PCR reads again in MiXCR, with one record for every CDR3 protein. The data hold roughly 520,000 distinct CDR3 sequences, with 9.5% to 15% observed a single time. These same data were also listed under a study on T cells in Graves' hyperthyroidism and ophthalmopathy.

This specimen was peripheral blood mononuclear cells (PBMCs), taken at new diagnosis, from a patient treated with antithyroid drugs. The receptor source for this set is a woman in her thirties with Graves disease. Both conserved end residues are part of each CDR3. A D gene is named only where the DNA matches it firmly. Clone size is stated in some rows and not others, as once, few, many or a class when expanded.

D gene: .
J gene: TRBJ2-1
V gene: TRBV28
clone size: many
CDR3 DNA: TGTGCCAGCAGTTTAACGGACAGATTCTACAATGAGCAGTTCTTC
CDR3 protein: CASSLTDRFYNEQFF

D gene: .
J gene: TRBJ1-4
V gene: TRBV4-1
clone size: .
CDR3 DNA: TGCGCCAGCAGCCAAGGCAGCACAAAGGGGGCTAATGAAAAACTGTTTTTT
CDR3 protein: CASSQGSTKGANEKLFF

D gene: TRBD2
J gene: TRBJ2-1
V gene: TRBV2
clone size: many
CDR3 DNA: TGTGCCAGCAGTGAGATGGGACTAGCGGACAATGAGCAGTTCTTC
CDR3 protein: CASSEMGLADNEQFF

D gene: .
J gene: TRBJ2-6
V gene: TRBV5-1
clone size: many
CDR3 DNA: TGCGCCAGCAGCTTGGCCCCTGGGGCCAACGTCCTGACTTTC
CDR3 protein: CASSLAPGANVLTF

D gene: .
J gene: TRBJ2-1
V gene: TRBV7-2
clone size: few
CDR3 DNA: TGTGCCAGCAGCTTAGATAACAGGGAGAGCCATGAGCAGTTCTTC
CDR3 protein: CASSLDNRESHEQFF

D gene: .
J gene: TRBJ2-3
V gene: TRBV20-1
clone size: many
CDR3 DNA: TGCAGTGCCTCAAAGGAAACCACAGATACGCAGTATTTT
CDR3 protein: CSASKETTDTQYF

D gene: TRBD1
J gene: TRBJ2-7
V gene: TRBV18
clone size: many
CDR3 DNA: TGTGCCAGCTCACCACCCGGGGGACAGGTTGCCTACGAGCAGTACTTC
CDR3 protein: CASSPPGGQVAYEQYF

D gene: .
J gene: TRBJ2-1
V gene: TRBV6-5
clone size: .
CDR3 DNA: TGTGCCAGCAGTTACGGCGGCTACAATGAGCAGTTCTTC
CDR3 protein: CASSYGGYNEQFF

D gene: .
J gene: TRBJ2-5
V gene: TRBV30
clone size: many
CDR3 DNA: TGTGCCTGGAATCCTAGCGCCCAAGAGACCCAGTACTTC
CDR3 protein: CAWNPSAQETQYF

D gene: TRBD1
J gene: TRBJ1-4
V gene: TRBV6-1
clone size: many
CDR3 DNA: TGTGCCAGCAGGACGGGACAGGTATCAACTAATGAAAAACTGTTTTTT
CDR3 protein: CASRTGQVSTNEKLFF

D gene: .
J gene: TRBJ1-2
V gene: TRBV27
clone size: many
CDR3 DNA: TGTGCCACCAAGGACGGAAACCGCTATGGCTACACCTTC
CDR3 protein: CATKDGNRYGYTF

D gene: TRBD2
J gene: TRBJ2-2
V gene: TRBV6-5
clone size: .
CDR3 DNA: TGTGCCAGCAGTTCCTCTAGCGGGAGGGCATCCACCGGGGAGCTGTTTTTT
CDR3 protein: CASSSSSGRASTGELFF

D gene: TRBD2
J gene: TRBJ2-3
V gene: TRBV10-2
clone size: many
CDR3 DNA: TGCGCCAGCAGTGGATTAGCGGGAGTAGATACGCAGTATTTT
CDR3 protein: CASSGLAGVDTQYF

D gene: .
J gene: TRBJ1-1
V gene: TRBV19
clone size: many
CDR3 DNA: TGTGCCAGTAGTCAGCAGATGAACACTGAAGCTTTCTTT
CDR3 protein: CASSQQMNTEAFF

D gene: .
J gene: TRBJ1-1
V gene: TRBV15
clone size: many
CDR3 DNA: TGTGCCACCAGCAGAGGGGGAGACACTGAAGCTTTCTTT
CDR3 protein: CATSRGGDTEAFF

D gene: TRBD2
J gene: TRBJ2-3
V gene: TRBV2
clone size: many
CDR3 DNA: TGTGCCAGCAGAAAGGGACTAGCGGGAGACAGAGATACGCAGTATTTT
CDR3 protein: CASRKGLAGDRDTQYF

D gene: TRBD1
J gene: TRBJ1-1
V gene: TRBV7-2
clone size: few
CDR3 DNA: TGTGCCAGCAGCGCAAGGACAGGGGGGGCGTACACTGAAGCTTTCTTT
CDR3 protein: CASSARTGGAYTEAFF

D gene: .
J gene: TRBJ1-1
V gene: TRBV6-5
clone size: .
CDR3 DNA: TGTGCCAGCAGTTACGAGGGGCGCGGCACTGAAGCTTTCTTT
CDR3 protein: CASSYEGRGTEAFF

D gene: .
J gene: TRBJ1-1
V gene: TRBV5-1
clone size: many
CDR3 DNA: TGCGCCAGCAGCTTGTTGGCAACTGCTGTAACTGAAGCTTTCTTT
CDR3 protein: CASSLLATAVTEAFF

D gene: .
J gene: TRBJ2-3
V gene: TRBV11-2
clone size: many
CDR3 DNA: TGTGCCAGCAGCTTGACAGGAGGCACAGATACGCAGTATTTT
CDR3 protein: CASSLTGGTDTQYF

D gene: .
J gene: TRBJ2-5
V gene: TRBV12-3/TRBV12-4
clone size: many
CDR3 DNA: TGTGCCAGCAGTAACACTGGGGCCGGGACCCAGTACTTC
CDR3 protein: CASSNTGAGTQYF

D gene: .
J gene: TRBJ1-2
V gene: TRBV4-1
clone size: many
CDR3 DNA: TGCGCCAGCAGCCAAGGGGGCAGCTATGGCTACACCTTC
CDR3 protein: CASSQGGSYGYTF

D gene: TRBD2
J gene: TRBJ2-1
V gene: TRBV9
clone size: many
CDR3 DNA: TGTGCCAGCAGCGTATTCCCTACTAGCGGGAGGTGGGTCGATGAGCAGTTCTTC
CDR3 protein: CASSVFPTSGRWVDEQFF

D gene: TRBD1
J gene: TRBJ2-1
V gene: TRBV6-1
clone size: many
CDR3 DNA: TGTGCCAGCAGGACGGGACAGGGGGGGTACAATGAGCAGTTCTTC
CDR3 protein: CASRTGQGGYNEQFF

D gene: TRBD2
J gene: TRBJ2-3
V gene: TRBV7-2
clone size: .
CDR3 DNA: TGTGCCAGCATACGCGGGAGGGCCCTAGATACGCAGTATTTT
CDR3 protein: CASIRGRALDTQYF

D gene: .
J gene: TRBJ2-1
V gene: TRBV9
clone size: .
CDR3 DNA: TGTGCCAGCAGCGTAGGCGGTTCCCCAGCTAATGAGCAGTTCTTC
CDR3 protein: CASSVGGSPANEQFF

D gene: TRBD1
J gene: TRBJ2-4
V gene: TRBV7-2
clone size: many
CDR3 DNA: TGTGCCAGCAGCTCTGCGGACAGGGGTTTAGACATTCAGTACTTC
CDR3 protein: CASSSADRGLDIQYF

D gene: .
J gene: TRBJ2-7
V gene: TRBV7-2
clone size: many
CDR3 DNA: TGTGCCAGCAGCTTTGGTCCAGGCGCATACGAGCAGTACTTC
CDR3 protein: CASSFGPGAYEQYF

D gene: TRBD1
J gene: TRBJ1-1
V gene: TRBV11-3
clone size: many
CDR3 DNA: TGTGCCAGCAGCGCCCACGGACAGGGGGGGACTGAAGCTTTCTTT
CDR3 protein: CASSAHGQGGTEAFF

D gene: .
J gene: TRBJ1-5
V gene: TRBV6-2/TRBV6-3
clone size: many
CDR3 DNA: TGTGCCAGCAGTTACCTAGTGGGGTCAGAGGGACGTCGATTACATAGCAATCAGCCCCAGCATTTT
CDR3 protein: CASSYLVGSEGRRLHSNQPQHF

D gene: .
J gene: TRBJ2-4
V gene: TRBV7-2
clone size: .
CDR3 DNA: TGTGCCAGCAGCTTTGGCGGGCGAATTCAGTACTTC
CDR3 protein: CASSFGGRIQYF

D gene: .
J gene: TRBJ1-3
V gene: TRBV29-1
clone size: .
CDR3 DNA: TGCAGCGTGGGGGGCAGGGCGGCTGGAAACACCATATATTTT
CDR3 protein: CSVGGRAAGNTIYF

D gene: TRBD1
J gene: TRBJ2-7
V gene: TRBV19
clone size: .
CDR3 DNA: TGTGCCAGTAGTTCTCCGGGACAGGACTACGAGCAGTACTTC
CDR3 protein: CASSSPGQDYEQYF

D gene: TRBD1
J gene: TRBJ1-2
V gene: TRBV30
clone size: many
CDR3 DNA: TGTGCCTGGGGAACAGGGGGCGCGGATGGCTACACCTTC
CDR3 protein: CAWGTGGADGYTF

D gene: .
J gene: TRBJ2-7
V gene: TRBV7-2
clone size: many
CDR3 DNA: TGTGCCAGCAGCTTAGAATTAAGGTCATACGAGCAGTACTTC
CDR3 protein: CASSLELRSYEQYF

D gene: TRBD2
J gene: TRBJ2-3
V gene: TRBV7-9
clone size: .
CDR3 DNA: TGTGCCAGCAGCTCTTCGGGTGGCGGGAGAGAGGGAGATACGCAGTATTTT
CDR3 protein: CASSSSGGGREGDTQYF

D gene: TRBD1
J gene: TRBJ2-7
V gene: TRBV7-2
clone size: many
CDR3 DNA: TGTGCCAGCAGCCTACGTCGGGACAGGCAATCCTACGAGCAGTACTTC
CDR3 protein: CASSLRRDRQSYEQYF

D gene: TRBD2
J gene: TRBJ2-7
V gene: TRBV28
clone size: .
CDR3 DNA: TGTGCCAGCAGGATCTTAGCGGGGAGCTCCTACGAGCAGTACTTC
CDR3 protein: CASRILAGSSYEQYF

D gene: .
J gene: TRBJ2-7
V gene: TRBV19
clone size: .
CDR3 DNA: TGTGCCAGTAGTTCCCGACCGACAGCCTCCTACGAGCAGTACTTC
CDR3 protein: CASSSRPTASYEQYF

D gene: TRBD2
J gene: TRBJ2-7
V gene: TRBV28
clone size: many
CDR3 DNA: TGTGCCAGCAGTCCCTTAGCGGGATACGAGCAGTACTTC
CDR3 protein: CASSPLAGYEQYF

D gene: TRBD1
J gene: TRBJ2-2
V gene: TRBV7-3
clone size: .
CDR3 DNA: TGTGCCAGCAGCTTAAGGGCAGCGCAGGGGGTGTCGAACACCGGGGAGCTGTTTTTT
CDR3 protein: CASSLRAAQGVSNTGELFF

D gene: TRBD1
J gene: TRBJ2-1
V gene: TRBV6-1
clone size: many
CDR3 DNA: TGTGCCAGCAACCTCCAGACAGGGCCCAATGAGCAGTTCTTC
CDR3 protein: CASNLQTGPNEQFF

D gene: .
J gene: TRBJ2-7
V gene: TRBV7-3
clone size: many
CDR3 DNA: TGTGCCAGCAGCTTACAGGGGCAGCAAGAGCAGTACTTC
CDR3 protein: CASSLQGQQEQYF

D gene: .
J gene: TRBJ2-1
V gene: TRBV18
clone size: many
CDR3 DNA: TGTGCCAGCTCACCACCGGCAGGGACGCTGGACAATGAGCAGTTCTTC
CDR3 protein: CASSPPAGTLDNEQFF

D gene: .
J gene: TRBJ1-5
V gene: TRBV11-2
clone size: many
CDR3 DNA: TGTGCCAGCAGCTTAGGCAGATATAGCAATCAGCCCCAGCATTTT
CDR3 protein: CASSLGRYSNQPQHF

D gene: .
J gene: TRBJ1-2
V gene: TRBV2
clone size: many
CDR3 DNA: TGTGCCAGCAGTACGGACAGATACGATCCCTATGGCTACACCTTC
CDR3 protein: CASSTDRYDPYGYTF

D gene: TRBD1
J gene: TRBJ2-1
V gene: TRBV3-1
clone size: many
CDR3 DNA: TGTGCCAGCAGCCAAGAAGACAGGGGGCCTGAGCAGTTCTTC
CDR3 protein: CASSQEDRGPEQFF

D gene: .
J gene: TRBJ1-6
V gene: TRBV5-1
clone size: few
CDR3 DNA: TGCGCCAGCAGCTTGGTCGACAGCCGGAATTCACCCCTCCACTTT
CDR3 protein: CASSLVDSRNSPLHF

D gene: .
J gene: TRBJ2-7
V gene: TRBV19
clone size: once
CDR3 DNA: TGTGCCAGTAGCCGGGGCGGGGGCAACTCCTACGAGCAGTACTTC
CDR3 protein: CASSRGGGNSYEQYF

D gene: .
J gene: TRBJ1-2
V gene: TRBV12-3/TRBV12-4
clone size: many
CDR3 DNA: TGTGCCAGCAGTATCAGGGGCAACTATGGCTACACCTTC
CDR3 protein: CASSIRGNYGYTF

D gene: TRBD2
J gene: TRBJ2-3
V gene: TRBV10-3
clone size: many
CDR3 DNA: TGTGCCATCAGTGAGAGCGGGATGGGCACAGATACGCAGTATTTT
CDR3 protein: CAISESGMGTDTQYF

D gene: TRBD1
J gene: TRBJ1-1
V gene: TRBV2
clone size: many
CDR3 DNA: TGTGCCAGCAAAAGGGACAGAGGGAACACTGAAGCTTTCTTT
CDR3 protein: CASKRDRGNTEAFF

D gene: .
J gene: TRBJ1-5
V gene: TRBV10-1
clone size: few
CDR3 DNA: TGCGCCAGCAGAGACAGACCGAGGGCAAATATCAATCAGCCCCAGCATTTT
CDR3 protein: CASRDRPRANINQPQHF

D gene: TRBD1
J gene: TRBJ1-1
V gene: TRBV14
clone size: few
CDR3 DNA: TGTGCCAGCAGCTATTTCTTACAGGGGGCGGGCACTGAAGCTTTCTTT
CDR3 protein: CASSYFLQGAGTEAFF

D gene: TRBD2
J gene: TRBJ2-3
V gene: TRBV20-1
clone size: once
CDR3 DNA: TGCAGTGCTAGGCCTAGCGGGAGCCCACTACCCACAGATACGCAGTATTTT
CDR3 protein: CSARPSGSPLPTDTQYF

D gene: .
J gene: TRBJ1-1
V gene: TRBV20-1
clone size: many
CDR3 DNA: TGCAGTGCTAGAGGGGGGGCCGGGGAGACTGAAGCTTTCTTT
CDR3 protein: CSARGGAGETEAFF

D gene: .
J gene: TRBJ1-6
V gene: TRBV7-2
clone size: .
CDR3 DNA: TGTGCCAGCAGCCGGACGTTGAGCTCCTATAATTCACCCCTCCACTTT
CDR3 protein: CASSRTLSSYNSPLHF

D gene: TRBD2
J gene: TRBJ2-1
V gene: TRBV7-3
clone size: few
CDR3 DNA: TGTGCCAGCAGCTCGGGACTAGCGGGGTTCTACAATGAGCAGTTCTTC
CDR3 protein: CASSSGLAGFYNEQFF

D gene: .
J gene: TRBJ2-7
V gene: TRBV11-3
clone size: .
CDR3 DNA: TGTGCCAGCAGCTTAGGGGCGGGGACGGCCTACGAGCAGTACTTC
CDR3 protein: CASSLGAGTAYEQYF

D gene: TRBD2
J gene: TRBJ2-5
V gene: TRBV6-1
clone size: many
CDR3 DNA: TGTGCCAGCAGTAAGCCCTTTCGACTAGCCGGGGAAGAGACCCAGTACTTC
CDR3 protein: CASSKPFRLAGEETQYF